Presented here are 20 T cell receptor beta chains from one specimen sequenced in a study of OX40 agonist ivuxolimab in advanced cancers. Assay: immunoSEQ multiplex PCR; the TCRdb copy retains only in-frame clones and omits some. The data contain roughly 92,000 clones, 80% to 95% of them seen just once; the ten biggest clones take up about 3.6%. Sequencing was performed on CD4+ or CD8+ T cells sorted from blood, taken in a trial of the OX40 agonist ivuxolimab. Receptors were obtained from an adult with an advanced solid tumor such as melanoma, head and neck, liver or kidney cancer.

The V call is TRBV7-6, the J call TRBJ2-7; 14 bases are shared with TRBD2. The trim removed 3 bases at V and 9 bases at J, leaving 13 bases unmatched. This CDR3 spans 17 amino acids. The germline gives CDR1 SGHVS, CDR2 FNYEAQ. As DNA, the CDR3 is TGTGCCAGCAGCTTGATATCCGGGACTAGCGGGAGTAAAGGGCAGTACTTC. Translated: CASSLISGTSGSKGQYF.

This rearrangement joins TRBV13 to TRBJ1-2, with TRBD1 as a possible D gene (5 bases). The CDR3 spans 12 residues. V lost 3 bases and J lost 7, with 9 bases in between. CDR1 PRHDT and CDR2 FYEKMQ come from the germline V gene (reference sequence). The CDR3 region has the DNA TGTGCCAGCAGCTTCGGGACTTTTGGCTACACCTTC. Its protein is CASSFGTFGYTF. The full variable domain, completed using reference TRBV13 and TRBJ1-2, is AAGVIQSPRHLIKEKRETATLKCYPIPRHDTVYWYQQGPGQDPQFLISFYEKMQSDKGSIPDRFSAQQFSDYHSELNMSSLELGDSALYFCASSFGTFGYTFGSGTRLTVV.

This clone is a singleton in its sample. This CDR3 reads CASSLGGAGYEQYF. The CDR3 coding sequence is TGTGCCAGCAGCTTAGGGGGGGCGGGATACGAGCAGTACTTC. This chain connects TRBV7-2 to TRBJ2-7; D assignment may be TRBD1 or TRBD2 (6 bases each). Germline lookup yields CDR1 SGHTA and CDR2 FQGNSA. V gave up 1 base and J gave up 4 bases, with 11 bases separating them. This CDR3 has 14 amino acids.

The rearrangement uses TRBV25-1 and TRBJ2-6; 8 bases align to TRBD1. Germline V lookup: CDR1 MGHDK, CDR2 SYGVNS. This CDR3 contains 18 residues. The V and J ends lost 3 bases and 3 bases, in that order; junction bases with no gene match: 10. This CDR3 is CASSDWRAGGFGANVLTF. CDR3 bases: TGTGCCAGCAGTGATTGGCGGGCAGGGGGCTTTGGGGCCAACGTCCTGACTTTC.

The V call is TRBV27, the J call TRBJ1-6; 8 bases are a match to TRBD1. The CDR3 totals 14 residues. Germline V gene lookup returns CDR1 MNHEY and CDR2 SMNVEV (reference sequence). Unmatched junction bases numbered 8, after V lost 6 bases and J lost 10 bases. CDR3 in amino acids: CASSYLTGESPLHF. For the CDR3, the DNA is TGTGCCAGCAGCTACTTGACAGGGGAATCACCCCTCCACTTT.

The chain employs TRBV7-2 and TRBJ2-7; D remains unclear. Germline CDR1 SGHTA, CDR2 FQGNSA. V was shortened by 5 bases and J by 5 bases, with 19 bases between the two germline ends. The CDR3 totals 15 residues. The CDR3 nucleotides read TGTGCCAGCAGCCCCCGGGTGTATCTAAGGGACGAGCAGTACTTC. Translated: CASSPRVYLRDEQYF.

This clone has a single count. The chain employs TRBV27 and TRBJ2-7; TRBD1 is a possible D gene (8 bases). In germline, CDR1 is MNHEY, CDR2 SMNVEV (reference sequence). The CDR3 is 13 amino acids. Trimming pared 3 bases from V and 6 bases from J, leaving 12 bases between. In DNA, the CDR3 is TGTGCCAGCAGTTTTTACAGGGGGGGCGAGCAGTACTTC. It is translated as CASSFYRGGEQYF.

The rearrangement uses TRBV27 and TRBJ2-7; TRBD2 matches 13 bases. This CDR3 comprises 15 residues. The J segment lost 2 bases and the V segment lost 3 bases, leaving 1 base of the junction unmatched. Germline lookup yields CDR1 MNHEY and CDR2 SMNVEV (reference sequence). In DNA form, the CDR3 reads TGTGCCAGCAGTTTGGGACTAGCGGGAACCTACGAGCAGTACTTC. Its translation is CASSLGLAGTYEQYF.

This chain links TRBV6-5 with TRBJ1-2, with TRBD1 matching over 8 bases. Germline V CDR1 and CDR2: MNHEY, SVGAGI. The CDR3 consists of 16 residues. V trimming: 3 bases; J trimming: 1 base; junction bases outside the gene matches: 7. CDR3 sequence (DNA): TGTGCCAGCAGTTATGGACAGGGCTTGATTAACTATGGCTACACCTTC. It is translated as CASSYGQGLINYGYTF.

V is TRBV11-2 and J is TRBJ2-5; 7 bases map to TRBD1. The CDR3 loop spans 14 amino acids. The germline V gene has CDR1 SGHAT and CDR2 FQNNGV. V shed 5 bases, J shed 4 bases, and the junction held 7 bases outside the gene matches. This CDR3 reads CASSQQGSRETQYF. CDR3 nucleotides: TGTGCCAGCAGCCAACAGGGGAGTCGAGAGACCCAGTACTTC.

Points on this clone: Other DNA sequences in the same sample also yield this CDR3. The CDR3 sequence is CSVGGPGTEAFF. The CDR3 coding sequence is TGCAGCGTGGGAGGGCCGGGCACTGAAGCTTTCTTT. This rearrangement joins TRBV29-1 to TRBJ1-1; the D is unclear. The CDR3 is made up of 12 amino acids. Per germline, CDR1 SQVTM and CDR2 ANQGSEA. Trimming removed 6 bases from V and 4 bases from J, with 12 bases in between.

The chain is built from TRBV30 and TRBJ1-1; weak D call: TRBD1 (5 bases). This CDR3 is 13 amino acids long. CDR1 is GTSNPN, CDR2 SVGIG, per germline (reference sequence). V lost 4 bases, J lost 2 bases, and 11 bases lay in between. The CDR3 DNA sequence: TGTGCCTGGACGACGACAGCAAACACTGAAGCTTTCTTT. Protein sequence: CAWTTTANTEAFF.

The rearrangement links TRBV7-8 to TRBJ2-7; maybe TRBD2 (5 bases). The germline V gene encodes CDR1 SGHVS and CDR2 FQNEAQ. Trimming shortened V by 3 bases and J by 5 bases, and 11 bases separated the two germline ends. The CDR3 contains 13 residues. CDR3 in DNA: TGTGCCAGCAGCTTGGGCGGGTTCGACGAGCAGTACTTC. Translation: CASSLGGFDEQYF.

The CDR3 DNA reads as TGCGCCAGCAGGAGGGGGGAGGCAGATACGCAGTATTTT. It translates to CASRRGEADTQYF. The gene calls are TRBV10-1 and TRBJ2-3; either TRBD1 or TRBD2 may fit D (6 bases each). The CDR3 spans 13 residues. V shed 6 bases and J shed 4 bases, with 11 bases lying between them. Germline lookup yields CDR1 WNHNN and CDR2 SYGVQD (reference sequence).

This clone was seen a single time. The chain combines TRBV6-6 with TRBJ2-7; TRBD1 aligns across 8 bases. V dropped 5 bases and J dropped 0; count of bases not matched to a gene: 3. CDR1 and CDR2 (germline): MNHNY, SVGAGI (reference sequence). This CDR3 comprises 14 residues. The CDR3 nucleotides read TGTGCCAGCAGTAGGGACAGGAGCTCCTACGAGCAGTACTTC. It is translated as CASSRDRSSYEQYF.

This chain joins TRBV28 and TRBJ2-7; 7 nucleotides match TRBD1. Germline loops: CDR1 MDHEN, CDR2 SYDVKM. This CDR3 is built from 14 residues. The J segment lost 0 bases and the V segment lost 3 bases, leaving 2 bases of the junction unmatched. The DNA for the CDR3 is TGTGCCAGCAGTTTGGGACAGAACTCCTACGAGCAGTACTTC. Translated, it gives CASSLGQNSYEQYF.

V usage is TRBV7-8 and J usage is TRBJ2-5; perhaps D is TRBD1 or TRBD2 (5 bases each). Germline V gene sequence: CDR1 SGHVS, CDR2 FQNEAQ. Trimming took 5 bases from V and 5 from J, leaving 15 bases between them. The CDR3 totals 14 residues. CDR3: CASSGSDWGETQYF. The CDR3 DNA reads as TGTGCCAGCAGCGGCAGCGATTGGGGGGAGACCCAGTACTTC.

V is TRBV25-1 and J is TRBJ2-3; the match to TRBD2 covers 7 bases. Germline assignment: CDR1 MGHDK and CDR2 SYGVNS. J gave up 4 bases and V 3 bases, and 7 bases lay outside the gene matches. CDR3 length: 15 amino acids. This CDR3 reads CASSEFPGRADTQYF. The CDR3, as DNA: TGTGCCAGCAGTGAGTTTCCAGGGAGGGCAGATACGCAGTATTTT. Variable domain in full (rest from reference TRBV25-1 and TRBJ2-3): EADIYQTPRYLVIGTGKKITLECSQTMGHDKMYWYQQDPGMELHLIHYSYGVNSTEKGDLSSESTVSRIRTEHFPLTLESARPSHTSQYLCASSEFPGRADTQYFGPGTRLTVL.

DNA of the CDR3: TGCGCCAGCAGCCGGACGGAACAGGGGAACACCGGGGAGCTGTTTTTT. As protein: CASSRTEQGNTGELFF. The chain couples TRBV5-1 to TRBJ2-2; D is perhaps TRBD1 (6 bases). CDR1 and CDR2 from the germline V gene are SGHRS and YFSETQ. This CDR3 is built from 16 residues. V was pared by 4 bases and J by 1 base, with 14 bases between.

This chain links TRBV11-2 with TRBJ1-6; a weak D match, TRBD1 (6 bases). Germline CDR1 and CDR2: SGHAT and FQNNGV. V was shortened by 6 bases and J by 12 bases, with 15 bases between the two germline ends. This CDR3 spans 13 amino acids. CDR3 DNA: TGTGCCAGCAGGGGGGCCGGACTCCGACCCCTCCACTTT. Its translation is CASRGAGLRPLHF.